This TCR beta chain emerged from a study of blood T cells in healthy people across ages. Findings and caveats of the study: Diversity figures based on one million T cells were deemed too low. Greater diversity and more naive CD4+ cells were seen in long-lived donors than in aged donors.

No fewer than 5.5 micrograms of total RNA were isolated from every sample. Primers used in a second PCR of roughly 7 to 11 cycles were a sample-barcoded 5' primer and a J-beta primer mix. TCRdb itself ran the 5' RACE reads through MiXCR, one entry per CDR3 protein. Of 920,000 or so distinct CDR3 sequences listed, 40% to 55% are singletons. This clonotype appeared a few times. As yet, its antigen is unknown. The CDR3 has 14 amino acids. Germline V gene data show CDR1 as SGHRS and CDR2 as YFSETQ. The clonotype comes from a woman aged 55-69 years in good health. This sequence joins TRBV5-1 and TRBJ2-5; 11 bases line up with TRBD1. Judging by the DNA end, TRBJ2-7 fits better; the J call may be wrong. The material sequenced was blood. CDR3 loop: CASTGTGGSYEQYF. The CDR3 DNA follows: TGCGCCAGCACAGGGACAGGGGGATCCTACGAGCAGTACTTC.